The T cell receptor beta chain described here comes from a study of control samples from healthy donors and cancer patients. This clone was seen just once. Deletions cut 5 bases from V and 8 bases from J, with 9 bases between. CDR3 length equals 11 residues. Germline lookup yields CDR1 LNHDA and CDR2 SQIVND (reference sequence). Profiling relied on immunoSEQ multiplex PCR, and the TCRdb table lists in-frame clones only, not all of them. The sample includes some 110,000 clones, about 93% of them seen just once. The chain couples TRBV19 to TRBJ1-2; D is perhaps TRBD1 (5 bases). This receptor was obtained from a young man in good health. Source material: blood. The CDR3 coding sequence is TGTGCCAGTAGTCCCGGGGGAGGCTACACCTTC. It translates to CASSPGGGYTF. Combining the CDR3 with reference TRBV19 and TRBJ1-2 gives the whole variable domain DGGITQSPKYLFRKEGQNVTLSCEQNLNHDAMYWYRQDPGQGLRLIYYSQIVNDFQKGDIAEGYSVSREKKESFPLTVTSAQKNPTAFYLCASSPGGGYTFGSGTRLTVV.